The 24 T cell receptor beta chains below all came from one sample that was sequenced in a study of T cell changes during pregnancy in multiple sclerosis. Sequenced by immunoSEQ multiplex PCR; TCRdb stores in-frame clones only, minus some. The sample holds tens of thousands of clones; over 85% are singletons and the top ten take over 0.8%. Material: peripheral blood, obtained in the first trimester of pregnancy. These receptor sequences come from a female donor with multiple sclerosis, enrolled in a pregnancy study.

This rearrangement joins TRBV4-3 to TRBJ2-7, with TRBD1 identical over 10 bases. The CDR3 runs 16 residues. Germline V gene data show CDR1 as LGHNA and CDR2 as YSLEER. J was trimmed by 3 bases and V by 4 bases; bases with no gene match: 9. CDR3 DNA: TGCGCCAGCAGCCCTACCGGGACAGGGGTTGTCTACGAGCAGTACTTC. Residues: CASSPTGTGVVYEQYF.

The CDR3 is CATSTTDRVKGEPQHF. Written as DNA, the CDR3 is TGTGCCACCAGCACCACGGACAGGGTGAAGGGAGAGCCCCAGCATTTT. The rearrangement uses TRBV15 and TRBJ1-5; 8 bases fit TRBD1. The CDR3 runs 16 residues. With 4 bases clipped from V and 8 bases from J, the junction kept 13 bases outside the gene matches. Germline loops: CDR1 LNHNV, CDR2 YYDKDF (reference sequence).

This clone turned up a few times. This chain links TRBV19 with TRBJ1-5, with 7 bases fitting TRBD1. J was trimmed by 4 bases and V by 2 bases; bases with no gene match: 5. Germline V gives CDR1 LNHDA, CDR2 SQIVND (reference sequence). The CDR3 spans 15 residues. DNA for the CDR3: TGTGCCAGTAGTATATTAGCAGGGGGGAATCAGCCCCAGCATTTT. Protein: CASSILAGGNQPQHF.

The chain joins TRBV9 to TRBJ1-2, with 7 bases aligning to TRBD1. J was trimmed by 8 bases and V by 3 bases; bases with no gene match: 4. CDR1 SGDLS and CDR2 YYNGEE come from the germline V gene. CDR3 size: 12 residues. The CDR3 DNA is TGTGCCAGCAGCGGCGACAGGGCAGGCTACACCTTC. It codes for CASSGDRAGYTF.

The V and J genes are TRBV4-1 and TRBJ2-7; 12 bases agree with TRBD2. V dropped 0 bases and J dropped 3; count of bases not matched to a gene: 0. The CDR3 has 15 amino acids. CDR1 and CDR2 (germline): MGHRA, YSYEKL. CDR3 nucleotides: TGCGCCAGCAGCCAAGAGGGACTAGCGGGCTACGAGCAGTACTTC. It translates to CASSQEGLAGYEQYF.

This clone is a singleton in its sample. V gene TRBV5-1 combines with J gene TRBJ2-7, with 8 bases matching TRBD1. The CDR3 has 12 amino acids. The trim removed 4 bases at V and 5 bases at J, leaving 2 bases unmatched. The germline CDR1 and CDR2 sequences are SGHRS and YFSETQ. The CDR3 sequence: CASSPDRDEQYF. In DNA form, the CDR3 reads TGCGCCAGCAGCCCGGACAGGGACGAGCAGTACTTC.

The chain has TRBV2 and TRBJ2-7; D not certain. CDR1 is SNHLY, CDR2 FYNNEI, per germline. The V and J ends lost 6 bases and 3 bases respectively, with 12 bases between them. The length of the CDR3 is 13 residues. The CDR3 reads CASRKEEHYEQYF. The CDR3 coding sequence is TGTGCCAGCAGGAAAGAGGAACACTACGAGCAGTACTTC.

The V and J genes are TRBV4-1 and TRBJ2-2; TRBD1 agrees at 8 bases. The CDR3 is 16 residues long. The junction had 6 bases not matched to a gene; V was cut back by 5 bases and J by 1 base. The germline CDR1 and CDR2 sequences are MGHRA and YSYEKL. CDR3 loop: CASSAGTGQNTGELFF. The DNA of the CDR3 is TGCGCCAGCAGCGCCGGGACAGGTCAGAACACCGGGGAGCTGTTTTTT.

The V gene is TRBV27, the J gene TRBJ2-1; tentative D call: TRBD1 (6 bases). Germline V lookup: CDR1 MNHEY, CDR2 SMNVEV (reference sequence). CDR3 size: 15 residues. The V and J ends lost 3 bases and 4 bases respectively, with 13 bases between them. CDR3 loop: CASSFSGQPYNEQFF. In DNA form, the CDR3 reads TGTGCCAGCAGTTTTTCAGGACAGCCGTACAATGAGCAGTTCTTC.

CDR3 loop: CASSLGSSYEQYF. CDR3 sequence (DNA): TGTGCCAGCAGCTTAGGGAGCTCCTACGAGCAGTACTTC. The chain has TRBV5-4 and TRBJ2-7; perhaps TRBD2 as D (5 bases). V gave up 2 bases and J gave up 0 bases, with 6 bases separating them. Germline lookup yields CDR1 SGHNT and CDR2 YYREEE (reference sequence). The CDR3 length is 13 residues.

V gene TRBV9 combines with J gene TRBJ1-2; D remains ambiguous. The CDR3 is made up of 16 amino acids. Germline CDR1 is SGDLS and CDR2 is YYNGEE. V was clipped by 4 bases and J by 4 bases, with 20 bases between them. CDR3 DNA sequence: TGTGCCAGCAGCCCGAGTCAGGTTGCCCTCCTCTATGGCTACACCTTC. The encoded protein is CASSPSQVALLYGYTF.

V gene TRBV27 combines with J gene TRBJ1-3; no clear D. There are 14 residues in the CDR3. Germline CDR1 and CDR2: MNHEY and SMNVEV (reference sequence). V was clipped by 6 bases and J by 2 bases, with 11 bases between them. CDR3 DNA: TGTGCCAGCAGCCTTCTACCCACTGGAAACACCATATATTTT. This sequence encodes CASSLLPTGNTIYF.

The chain links TRBV2 to TRBJ1-2; 7 bases align to TRBD1. The germline CDR1 and CDR2 sequences are SNHLY and FYNNEI. J was trimmed by 0 bases and V by 6 bases; bases with no gene match: 10. The CDR3 is 16 amino acids. The CDR3 here is CASSPPGQVPNYGYTF. The CDR3, as DNA: TGTGCCAGCAGCCCACCCGGACAGGTCCCTAACTATGGCTACACCTTC.

The chain uses TRBV5-8 and TRBJ2-2; D is possibly TRBD2 (5 bases). The V gene's germline CDR1 is SGHTS and CDR2 YDEGEE. The germline V and J ends were trimmed by 2 bases and 4 bases, with 9 bases remaining between them. This CDR3 contains 14 residues. The CDR3 sequence is CASSFGIPTGELFF. DNA of the CDR3: TGTGCCAGCAGCTTCGGGATTCCCACCGGGGAGCTGTTTTTT.

The chain couples TRBV19 to TRBJ2-4, with a tentative D call TRBD1 (5 bases). Germline CDR1 and CDR2: LNHDA and SQIVND (reference sequence). This CDR3 spans 16 amino acids. V lost 1 base and J lost 0, with 10 bases in between. DNA of the CDR3: TGTGCCAGTAGTATAGTGCAGGGCCTAGCCAAAAACATTCAGTACTTC. Translation: CASSIVQGLAKNIQYF.

The chain couples TRBV28 to TRBJ2-1; possibly TRBD1 for D (7 bases). The germline V gene has CDR1 MDHEN and CDR2 SYDVKM. There are 15 residues in the CDR3. Trimming shortened V by 6 bases and J by 8 bases, and 20 bases separated the two germline ends. CDR3 protein: CASSAGGQKGHEQFF. Here the CDR3 DNA reads TGTGCCAGCAGCGCCGGGGGACAGAAAGGCCATGAGCAGTTCTTC.

The chain is built from TRBV6-5 and TRBJ1-2; D call uncertain. Germline lookup yields CDR1 MNHEY and CDR2 SVGAGI. The CDR3 has 14 residues. V lost 0 bases and J lost 0, with 5 bases in between. The CDR3 here is CASSYSQANYGYTF. In DNA, the CDR3 is TGTGCCAGCAGTTACTCCCAGGCTAACTATGGCTACACCTTC.

The J gene is TRBJ2-3, the V gene TRBV9; unclear D gene. CDR1 and CDR2 from the germline V gene are SGDLS and YYNGEE. The CDR3 loop spans 14 amino acids. V gave up 3 bases and J gave up 2 bases, with 10 bases separating them. CDR3 bases: TGTGCCAGCAGCGCACAGACCCACACAGATACGCAGTATTTT. Its translation: CASSAQTHTDTQYF.

The chain joins TRBV9 to TRBJ2-7; tentative D call: TRBD1 (6 bases). The V and J ends lost 2 bases and 3 bases respectively, with 15 bases between them. Germline lookup yields CDR1 SGDLS and CDR2 YYNGEE. This CDR3 has 15 residues. This CDR3 is CASSVGGKGGYEQYF. CDR3 nucleotide sequence: TGTGCCAGCAGCGTTGGAGGAAAAGGGGGCTACGAGCAGTACTTC.

This clone was counted once. The chain uses TRBV6-5 and TRBJ2-1; D not certain. Germline V gene lookup returns CDR1 MNHEY and CDR2 SVGAGI. This CDR3 has 11 amino acids. Trimming took 5 bases from V and 5 from J, leaving 4 bases between them. In DNA, the CDR3 is TGTGCCAGCAGTGTTAACAATGAGCAGTTCTTC. This sequence encodes CASSVNNEQFF.

This chain links TRBV15 with TRBJ1-2; D unresolved. This CDR3 is 14 amino acids long. The V end lost 0 bases, the J end lost 3 bases, and 8 bases lay between the germline ends. Per the germline V gene, CDR1 is LNHNV and CDR2 is YYDKDF (reference sequence). The CDR3 nucleotides read TGTGCCACCAGCAGAGATCGTCTCCACTATGGCTACACCTTC. This codes for CATSRDRLHYGYTF. The whole variable domain, remainder taken from reference TRBV15 and TRBJ1-2, is DAMVIQNPRYQVTQFGKPVTLSCSQTLNHNVMYWYQQKSSQAPKLLFHYYDKDFNNEADTPDNFQSRRPNTSFCFLDIRSPGLGDTAMYLCATSRDRLHYGYTFGSGTRLTVV.

The chain employs TRBV9 and TRBJ2-5, with D possibly matching TRBD2 (7 bases). This CDR3 comprises 15 residues. Trimming stripped 3 bases from V and 0 bases from J, with 12 bases between. Germline CDR1 and CDR2: SGDLS and YYNGEE. CDR3: CASSEGGANQETQYF. For the CDR3, the DNA is TGTGCCAGCAGCGAGGGGGGGGCGAACCAAGAGACCCAGTACTTC.

The chain employs TRBV25-1 and TRBJ2-2, with 10 bases aligning to TRBD1. The CDR3 totals 16 residues. Trimming at V came to 2 bases and at J to 4 bases, leaving 4 bases not matched to a gene. Germline CDR1 MGHDK, CDR2 SYGVNS. The DNA of the CDR3 is TGTGCCAGCAGTGAAGGGACAGGGGCTATCACCGGGGAGCTGTTTTTT. Translated, it gives CASSEGTGAITGELFF.

The chain has TRBV6-6 and TRBJ2-2; possibly TRBD2 for D (5 bases). Between the trimmed V and J ends, which lost 0 bases and 6 bases, there was a span of 8 bases. This CDR3 is built from 14 residues. Germline lookup yields CDR1 MNHNY and CDR2 SVGAGI (reference sequence). The CDR3 here is CASSYSLAAGELFF. CDR3 nucleotide sequence: TGTGCCAGCAGTTACTCCCTAGCAGCCGGGGAGCTGTTTTTT.